Shown below are 18 T cell receptor beta chains from a single sample sequenced in a study of STAT5B mutations in CD4+ large granular lymphocyte leukemia. Method: immunoSEQ multiplex PCR; TCRdb's copy keeps in-frame clones and lacks some. The data hold about 27,000 clones, with around three quarters observed a single time. The sequencing input was CD4+ T cells from blood buffy coats. The receptors shown here come from a human donor in good health.

Here the CDR3 reads CASSLSAGGSPLHF. The CDR3 nucleotides are TGTGCCAGCAGCTTAAGTGCTGGGGGTTCACCCCTCCACTTT. The chain uses TRBV7-3 and TRBJ1-6; a possible D gene is TRBD1 (5 bases). Per the germline V gene, CDR1 is SGHTA and CDR2 is FQGTGA. V lost 1 base, J lost 9 bases, and 10 bases lay in between. The CDR3 length is 14 residues.

J is TRBJ1-1 and V is TRBV11-2, with 7 bases that match TRBD1. The germline CDR1 and CDR2 sequences are SGHAT and FQNNGV. J gave up 5 bases and V 4 bases, and 7 bases lay outside the gene matches. This CDR3 has 14 amino acids. CDR3 nucleotide sequence: TGTGCCAGCAGCTCGCAGACAGGGCGAACTGAAGCTTTCTTT. Protein sequence: CASSSQTGRTEAFF.

V gene TRBV28 combines with J gene TRBJ2-7; D not certain. V was clipped by 6 bases and J by 3 bases, with 15 bases between them. CDR3 length: 14 residues. Germline V gene lookup returns CDR1 MDHEN and CDR2 SYDVKM. CDR3 amino acids: CASRGTDPLYEQYV. CDR3 bases: TGTGCCAGCAGGGGAACGGACCCCCTCTACGAGCAGTACGTC.

The chain recombines TRBV6-1 with TRBJ2-1; no firm D call. With 3 bases removed from V and 16 bases from J, the gap between germline ends came to 16 bases. The germline CDR1 and CDR2 sequences are MNHNS and SASEGT. There are 12 residues in the CDR3. The CDR3 reads CASSETHRVRFF. For the CDR3, the DNA is TGTGCCAGCAGTGAGACCCACAGAGTCCGTTTCTTC.

V gene TRBV7-2 combines with J gene TRBJ1-1, with D tentatively TRBD1 (6 bases). The V end was cut by 1 base, the J end by 3 bases, with 9 bases between. In germline, CDR1 is SGHTA, CDR2 FQGNSA. This CDR3 contains 14 residues. CDR3 nucleotides: TGTGCCAGCAGCTTAGGACAGGTCTACACTGAAGCTTTCTTT. This sequence encodes CASSLGQVYTEAFF.

The V call is TRBV5-1, the J call TRBJ1-6; TRBD1 is a possible D gene (5 bases). Germline-derived CDR1 and CDR2 are SGHRS and YFSETQ. There are 14 residues in the CDR3. V shed 0 bases and J shed 10 bases, with 11 bases lying between them. DNA of the CDR3: TGCGCCAGCAGCTTGGACGTGGGACGGTCACCCCTCCACTTT. Its protein product is CASSLDVGRSPLHF. The whole variable domain, filled in from reference TRBV5-1 and TRBJ1-6, reads KAGVTQTPRYLIKTRGQQVTLSCSPISGHRSVSWYQQTPGQGLQFLFEYFSETQRNKGNFPGRFSGRQFSNSRSEMNVSTLELGDSALYLCASSLDVGRSPLHFGNGTRLTVT.

The J gene is TRBJ1-1, the V gene TRBV5-5, with D tentatively TRBD1 (5 bases). The V and J ends lost 4 bases and 0 bases respectively, with 10 bases between them. Germline CDR1 is SGHKS and CDR2 is YYEKEE (reference sequence). There are 14 residues in the CDR3. The CDR3 region has the DNA TGTGCCAGCAGCACGGGACGGATGAACACTGAAGCTTTCTTT. Protein: CASSTGRMNTEAFF.

This clone was counted a few times. The chain joins TRBV2 to TRBJ2-7, with a tentative D call TRBD2 (6 bases). This CDR3 is built from 14 residues. V dropped 7 bases and J dropped 3 bases, with 16 bases sitting between them. Germline loops: CDR1 SNHLY, CDR2 FYNNEI. CDR3 loop: CASNRGTANYEQYF. The CDR3, as DNA: TGTGCCAGCAATCGCGGGACGGCGAACTACGAGCAGTACTTC.

The sample holds a few counts of this clone. This chain connects TRBV30 to TRBJ2-6; a possible D gene is TRBD1 (6 bases). Germline CDR1 GTSNPN, CDR2 SVGIG (reference sequence). Trimming left V 7 bases short and J 0 bases short, with 10 bases between. The length of the CDR3 is 14 residues. Written as DNA, the CDR3 is TGTGCCTTCACAGGGAGCTCTGGGGCCAACGTCCTGACTTTC. It specifies CAFTGSSGANVLTF.

The chain recombines TRBV2 with TRBJ2-4; unclear D gene. In germline, CDR1 is SNHLY, CDR2 FYNNEI. V lost 3 bases and J 3 bases, leaving 12 bases between the germline ends. CDR3 length: 15 amino acids. The chain's CDR3 is CASSEAFLGKNIQYF. The DNA for the CDR3 is TGTGCCAGCAGTGAGGCCTTTCTGGGCAAAAACATTCAGTACTTC.

The chain links TRBV28 to TRBJ2-7; 12 bases align to TRBD2. The CDR3 is 24 amino acids. Trimming removed 4 bases from V and 4 bases from J; junction bases left unmatched: 32. Germline V gene lookup returns CDR1 MDHEN and CDR2 SYDVKM. Here the CDR3 reads CASSYGLLRLVTRLAGDVWYEQYF. The CDR3 DNA is TGTGCCAGCAGTTACGGGCTTCTCCGGCTGGTTACTAGACTAGCGGGAGACGTTTGGTACGAGCAGTACTTC.

V gene TRBV7-2 combines with J gene TRBJ1-1; unclear D gene. Germline V lookup: CDR1 SGHTA, CDR2 FQGNSA. Trimming left V 5 bases short and J 4 bases short, with 17 bases between. The CDR3 has 15 residues. The CDR3 nucleotides are TGTGCCAGCAGCCCGAGTTTGGGCGTAGGCACTGAAGCTTTCTTT. Protein sequence: CASSPSLGVGTEAFF.

The chain uses TRBV7-2 and TRBJ1-3, with TRBD1 identical over 7 bases. The germline V gene has CDR1 SGHTA and CDR2 FQGNSA. This CDR3 is built from 15 residues. The J segment lost 0 bases and the V segment lost 5 bases, leaving 4 bases of the junction unmatched. CDR3 nucleotide sequence: TGTGCCAGCAGCGCGCGGGACAGCTCTGGAAACACCATATATTTT. Amino acids: CASSARDSSGNTIYF.

The chain combines TRBV28 with TRBJ1-6; D call uncertain. There are 17 residues in the CDR3. The V end lost 3 bases, the J end lost 0 bases, and 12 bases lay between the germline ends. From germline, CDR1 is MDHEN and CDR2 SYDVKM. The CDR3 DNA follows: TGTGCCAGCAGTTTGGGGTCGGGGAGCTCCTATAATTCACCCCTCCACTTT. Translating it yields CASSLGSGSSYNSPLHF.

V usage is TRBV5-6 and J usage is TRBJ2-7, with TRBD2 identical over 7 bases. V was pared by 4 bases and J by 1 base, with 5 bases of the junction left unmatched. Per germline, CDR1 SGHDT and CDR2 YYEEEE. The length of the CDR3 is 14 residues. CDR3 nucleotides: TGTGCCAGCAGCGGTTGGGGGGGTTCCTACGAGCAGTACTTC. As protein: CASSGWGGSYEQYF.

V gene TRBV7-9 combines with J gene TRBJ1-3; D may be TRBD1 (5 bases). Germline CDR1 and CDR2: SEHNR and FQNEAQ (reference sequence). V shed 5 bases and J shed 8 bases, with 16 bases lying between them. The CDR3 contains 14 residues. The CDR3 DNA is TGTGCCAGCAGCCCCGTGAAAGCCAGGGACACCATATATTTT. Encoded protein: CASSPVKARDTIYF.

The chain couples TRBV18 to TRBJ1-2; D unclear. The CDR3 is made up of 15 amino acids. Germline CDR1 reads KGHSH; CDR2 reads LQKENI. Between the trimmed V and J ends, which lost 2 bases and 7 bases, there was a span of 17 bases. The CDR3, as DNA: TGTGCCAGCTCACCAGATTCTAGTGGCGCCAGTGGCTACACCTTC. It encodes CASSPDSSGASGYTF.

This chain links TRBV5-1 with TRBJ2-3; TRBD1 matches 8 bases. Germline CDR1 reads SGHRS; CDR2 reads YFSETQ. Unmatched junction bases numbered 1, after V lost 0 bases and J lost 1 base. The CDR3 is made up of 15 amino acids. The DNA for the CDR3 is TGCGCCAGCAGCTTGGACAGGGGGGGCACAGATACGCAGTATTTT. Translated, it gives CASSLDRGGTDTQYF.